The clone carrying this T cell receptor (beta chain) appeared once. The data were taken from a study of blood T cell repertoires in COVID-19. Study overall: T cells, B-cell-depleted T cells, or PBMCs supplied cDNA or gDNA.

Only in-frame clones appear in the TCRdb table, and some are missing; sequencing was by immunoSEQ multiplex PCR. The sample yields about 59,000 clones, 70% to 80% seen once. The V end was cut by 1 base, the J end by 4 bases, with 13 bases between. The CDR3 length is 15 residues. In germline, CDR1 is MGHRA, CDR2 YSYEKL. This chain joins TRBV4-1 and TRBJ1-1, with D tentatively TRBD1 (6 bases). This clonotype originated in a man aged 55-75 years with acute or convalescent COVID-19. The sample comprised peripheral blood. The CDR3 here is CASSQVGARSTEAFF. CDR3 DNA: TGCGCCAGCAGCCAAGTGGGGGCAAGAAGCACTGAAGCTTTCTTT.